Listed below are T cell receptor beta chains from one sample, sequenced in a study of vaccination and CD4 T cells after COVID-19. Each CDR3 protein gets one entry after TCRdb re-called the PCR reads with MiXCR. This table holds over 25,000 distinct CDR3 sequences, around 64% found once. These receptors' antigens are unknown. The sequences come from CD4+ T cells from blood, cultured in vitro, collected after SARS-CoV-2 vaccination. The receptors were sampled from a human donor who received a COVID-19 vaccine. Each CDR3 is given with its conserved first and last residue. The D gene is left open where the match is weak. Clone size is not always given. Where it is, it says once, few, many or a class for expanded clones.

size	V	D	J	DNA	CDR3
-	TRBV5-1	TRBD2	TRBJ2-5	TGCGCCAGCAGCCCCGGGACTAGCGGGGGAACACGCCAAGAGACCCAGTACTTC	CASSPGTSGGTRQETQYF
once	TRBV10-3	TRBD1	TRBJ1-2	TGTGCCATCAGCGAAACAGGGGCCTATGGCTACACCTTC	CAISETGAYGYTF
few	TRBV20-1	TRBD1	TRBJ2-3	TGCAGTGCCCCTACCGGGACAGGGGCCCTAGATACGCAGTATTTT	CSAPTGTGALDTQYF
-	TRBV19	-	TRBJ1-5	TGTGCCAGTAGTATGTTAAATCAGCCCCAGCATTTT	CASSMLNQPQHF
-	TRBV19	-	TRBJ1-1	TGTGCCAGTAGTTCCGCGGACAGTTCGAACACTGAAGCTTTCTTT	CASSSADSSNTEAFF
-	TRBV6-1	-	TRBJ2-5	TGTGCCAGCAGTGAATGGGCAGGGTTGGGAGGAGAGACCCAGTACTTC	CASSEWAGLGGETQYF
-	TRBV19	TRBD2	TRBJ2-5	TGTGCCAGTAGTACCGGACTAGCGGGGGGTCAAGAGACCCAGTACTTC	CASSTGLAGGQETQYF
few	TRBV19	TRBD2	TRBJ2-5	TGTGCCAGTAGTCCCAACCCCCAGTCCGGGACTAGTGTAGAGACCCAGTACTTC	CASSPNPQSGTSVETQYF
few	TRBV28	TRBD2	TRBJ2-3	TGTGCCAGCAGTTCTACCCGTAGCGGGGGGGCCACAGATACGCAGTATTTT	CASSSTRSGGATDTQYF
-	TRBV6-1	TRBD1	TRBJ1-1	TGTGCCAGCAGACGACAGGGCCCCGAAGCTTTCTTT	CASRRQGPEAFF
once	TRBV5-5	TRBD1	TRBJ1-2	TGTGCCAGCAGCCGGGACAGGGGGCTTGGCTACACCTTC	CASSRDRGLGYTF
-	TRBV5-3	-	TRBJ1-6	TGTGCCAGCAGCTTGTCTCGGGCCGGGAATTCACCCCTCCACTTT	CASSLSRAGNSPLHF
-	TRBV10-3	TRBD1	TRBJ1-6	TGTGCCATCGCCGAGGGAGGGGGCGATTCACCCCTCCACTTT	CAIAEGGGDSPLHF
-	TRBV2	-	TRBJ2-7	TGTGCCAGCAGCGTTCAGACGACAGGTTCCTACGAGCAGTACTTC	CASSVQTTGSYEQYF
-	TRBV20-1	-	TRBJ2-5	TGCAGTGCTGGGACTCATGGCCAAGAGGCCCAGTACTTC	CSAGTHGQEAQYF
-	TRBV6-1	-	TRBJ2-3	TGTGCCAGCAGCGAACCCGGGGGTGACACAGATACGCAGTATTTT	CASSEPGGDTDTQYF
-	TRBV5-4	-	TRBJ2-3	TGTGCCAGCAGCTTGTCTTCGATTTCAAATACGCAGTATTTT	CASSLSSISNTQYF
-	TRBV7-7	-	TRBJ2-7	TGTGCCAGCAGCTTAGTCCCGGGGGGCGGCGAGCAGTACTTC	CASSLVPGGGEQYF
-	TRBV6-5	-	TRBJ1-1	TGTGCCAGCAGTTACTCACGGGGGACTGAAGCTTTCTTT	CASSYSRGTEAFF
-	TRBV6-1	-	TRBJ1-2	TGTGCCAGCAGTGACCAACCCAGAACTAACTATGGCTACACCTTC	CASSDQPRTNYGYTF
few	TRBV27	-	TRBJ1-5	TGTGCCAGCAGCTCCAGTCTCAGGTGGGCTAGCAATCAGCCCCAGCATTTT	CASSSSLRWASNQPQHF
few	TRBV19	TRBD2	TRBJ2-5	TGTGCCAGTAGTACCTTAGCGGGGGGAGAGACCCAGTACTTC	CASSTLAGGETQYF
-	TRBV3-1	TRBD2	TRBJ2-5	TGTGCCAGCAGCCAAGATCTCGCTAGCGGGGGGGCCAAGCCCCAGTACTTC	CASSQDLASGGAKPQYF
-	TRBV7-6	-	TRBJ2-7	TGTGCCAGCAGCCGCGAGCTCAAGGACTCCTACGAGCAGTACTTC	CASSRELKDSYEQYF
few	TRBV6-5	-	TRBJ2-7	TGTGCCAGCAGTTACCAAAGGAGCTCCTACGAGCAGTACTTC	CASSYQRSSYEQYF
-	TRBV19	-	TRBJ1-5	TGTGCCAGTAGTGATCGACAGCCCCAGCATTTT	CASSDRQPQHF
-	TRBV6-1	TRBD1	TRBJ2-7	TGTGCCAGCAGTAACCCCCGACAGGGCGCCTACGAGCAGTACTTC	CASSNPRQGAYEQYF
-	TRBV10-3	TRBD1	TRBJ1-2	TGTGCCATCAGTACCGGGACAGGGGACTATGGCTACACCTTC	CAISTGTGDYGYTF
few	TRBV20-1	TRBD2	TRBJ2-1	TGCAGTGTTAGCCGACGGGGGGGGGCCGGGGATGAGCAGTTCTTC	CSVSRRGGAGDEQFF
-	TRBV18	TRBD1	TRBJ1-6	TGTGCCAGCTCCGGGACAGGGGGAAGTAATTCACCCCTCCACTTT	CASSGTGGSNSPLHF
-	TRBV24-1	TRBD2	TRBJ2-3	TGTGCCACCAGCCCAAGCGGGGGGGCGGATACGCAGTATTTT	CATSPSGGADTQYF
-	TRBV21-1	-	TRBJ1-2	TGTGCCAGCAGCAAATGGACGGGAACTAACTATGGCTACACCTTC	CASSKWTGTNYGYTF
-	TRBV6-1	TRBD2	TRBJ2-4	TGTGCCAGCACGGGAGGCGGAGCGGGGCATAAAAACATTCAGTACTTC	CASTGGGAGHKNIQYF
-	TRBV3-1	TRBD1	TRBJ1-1	TGTGCCAGCAGCCTGGACAGGGGGCTAAGTTACACTGAAGCTTTCTTT	CASSLDRGLSYTEAFF
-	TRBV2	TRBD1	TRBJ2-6	TGTGCCAGCAGTCCGAGAGGCAGGGGGCCTGGGGCCAACGTCCTGACTTTC	CASSPRGRGPGANVLTF
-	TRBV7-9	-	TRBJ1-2	TGTGCCAGCAGCCGAAGCAATGATGGCTACACCTTC	CASSRSNDGYTF
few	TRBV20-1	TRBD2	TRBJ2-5	TGCAGTGCTAGAGATTACCCCGGGATAGCGGGGGAAAACAGGGAGACCCAGTACTTC	CSARDYPGIAGENRETQYF
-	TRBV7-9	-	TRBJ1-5	TGTGCCAGCAGCTCCCGGGACTTCAATCAGCCCCAGCATTTT	CASSSRDFNQPQHF
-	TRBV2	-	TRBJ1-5	TGTGCCAGCAGGAGGGGCCGAATTAGCAATCAGCCCCAGCATTTT	CASRRGRISNQPQHF
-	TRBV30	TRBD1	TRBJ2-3	TGTGCCTGGGGGCCCGGACAGGGTTTGCAAGATACGCAGTATTTT	CAWGPGQGLQDTQYF
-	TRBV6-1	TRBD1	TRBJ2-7	TGTGCCAGCAGTAGGGACAGGGGTGCCGAGCAGTACTTC	CASSRDRGAEQYF
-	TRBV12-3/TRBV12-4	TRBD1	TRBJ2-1	TGTGCCAGCAGTCCCCCGACAGGGGTACTCCTCAGGGAGCAGTTCTTC	CASSPPTGVLLREQFF
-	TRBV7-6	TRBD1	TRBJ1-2	TGTGCCAGCAGCTTAGGGGGACAGGGAGATGGCTACACCTTC	CASSLGGQGDGYTF
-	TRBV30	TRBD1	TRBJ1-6	TGTGCCTGGAGGGTTGGGACAGTCTATAATTCACCCCTCCACTTT	CAWRVGTVYNSPLHF
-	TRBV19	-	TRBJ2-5	TGTGCCAGTAGTATGGGGGGAGCGGAGACCCAGTACTTC	CASSMGGAETQYF
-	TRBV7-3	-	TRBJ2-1	TGTGCCAGCAGCTTAGTAGCCCCTCGAGGGGTCAATGAGCAGTTCTTC	CASSLVAPRGVNEQFF
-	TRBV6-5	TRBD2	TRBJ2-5	TGTGCCAGCAGTTATGAACGCGGGGGGGCCGGGGAGACCCAGTACTTC	CASSYERGGAGETQYF
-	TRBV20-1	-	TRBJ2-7	TGCAGTGCTCCCATTGAGTGGGACTTTGAGACCCAGCACTTC	CSAPIEWDFETQHF
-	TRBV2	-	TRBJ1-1	TGTGCCAGCAGTGTCAGAGGGATATTTAACACTGAAGCTTTCTTT	CASSVRGIFNTEAFF
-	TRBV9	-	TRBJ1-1	TGTGCCAGCAGCGTAAGGGGACTGAACACTGAAGCTTTCTTT	CASSVRGLNTEAFF
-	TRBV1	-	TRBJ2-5	TGCACCAGCAGCCAAGATAAGGAGTACAGGTTGGGGTCCCAAGAGGCCCAGTACTTC	CTSSQDKEYRLGSQEAQYF
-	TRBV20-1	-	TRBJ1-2	TGCAGTGCTATGATGAACAGGGTAACCAACTATGGCTACACCTTC	CSAMMNRVTNYGYTF